This is a list of T cell receptor beta chains from one sample in a study of blood T cell repertoires in COVID-19. Produced via immunoSEQ multiplex PCR; TCRdb's table is partial and in-frame only. Of about 220,000 clones in the sample, nearly 90% were seen once. The specimen was PBMCs or T cells enriched from blood (not recorded which). These receptors came from a man in his thirties or forties who had been exposed to COVID-19. CDR3s include the opening cysteine and the closing phenylalanine or tryptophan. Each record gives: CDR3 length, D gene, clone size, J gene, V gene, CDR3 DNA, CDR3 protein. A D gene is named only where the DNA matches it firmly. Not all rows give a size; the values are once, few, many and, for expanded clones, a class.

length: 14
D: TRBD1
size: .
J: TRBJ2-1
V: TRBV29-1
DNA: TGCAGCGTCGTGACAGGGGGCTCCTACAATGAGCAGTTCTTC
CDR3: CSVVTGGSYNEQFF

length: 14
D: .
size: .
J: TRBJ1-5
V: TRBV5-1
DNA: TGCGCCAGCAGCTACGACGGACTAAATCAGCCCCAGCATTTT
CDR3: CASSYDGLNQPQHF

length: 15
D: TRBD2
size: .
J: TRBJ2-1
V: TRBV18
DNA: TGTGCCAGCTCATCAGGACTAGCCCTGGACAATGAGCAGTTCTTC
CDR3: CASSSGLALDNEQFF

length: 19
D: TRBD2
size: .
J: TRBJ2-3
V: TRBV4-1
DNA: TGCGCCAGCAGCGAAAAGGGAAGACTAGCGGGGGGTCGCACAGATACGCAGTATTTT
CDR3: CASSEKGRLAGGRTDTQYF

length: 14
D: TRBD1
size: .
J: TRBJ2-2
V: TRBV4-2
DNA: TGTGCCAGCAGCCAGGCAGACAGGGACGGGGAGCTGTTTTTT
CDR3: CASSQADRDGELFF

length: 15
D: TRBD1
size: .
J: TRBJ1-3
V: TRBV2
DNA: TGTGCCAGCGGAGAGGGGGCCCTCTCTGGAAACACCATATATTTT
CDR3: CASGEGALSGNTIYF

length: 11
D: .
size: once
J: TRBJ1-2
V: TRBV20-1
DNA: TGCAGTGCTTGGGAAAGGGGAGGCTACACCTTC
CDR3: CSAWERGGYTF

length: 14
D: .
size: .
J: TRBJ2-7
V: TRBV7-2
DNA: TGTGCCAGCAGCTTAGGAACAGGGATGGGCGAGCAGTACTTC
CDR3: CASSLGTGMGEQYF

length: 16
D: TRBD1
size: .
J: TRBJ2-3
V: TRBV19
DNA: TGTGCCAGTAGAGATGCGGACAGGGTTGTGCGAGATACGCAGTATTTT
CDR3: CASRDADRVVRDTQYF

length: 20
D: .
size: once
J: TRBJ1-5
V: TRBV11-3
DNA: TGTGCCAGCAGCTTAGAAATCCTTCCCAGACAGTATTTTAAAGATCAGCCCCAGCATTTT
CDR3: CASSLEILPRQYFKDQPQHF

length: 13
D: TRBD1
size: .
J: TRBJ2-2
V: TRBV5-4
DNA: TGTGCCAGCAAGGACAGGGGGACCGGGGAGCTGTTTTTT
CDR3: CASKDRGTGELFF

length: 14
D: .
size: few
J: TRBJ1-5
V: TRBV6-5
DNA: TGTGCCAGCAGCCAGATGATAAATAATCAGCCCCAGCATTTT
CDR3: CASSQMINNQPQHF

length: 17
D: .
size: .
J: TRBJ2-2
V: TRBV18
DNA: TGTGCCAGCTCACCTCTCGGCAGGACACTAGCCACCGGGGAGCTGTTTTTT
CDR3: CASSPLGRTLATGELFF

length: 15
D: .
size: .
J: TRBJ1-4
V: TRBV9
DNA: TGTGCCAGCAGCTATTACCACGGGACAAATGAAAAACTGTTTTTT
CDR3: CASSYYHGTNEKLFF

length: 12
D: TRBD1
size: .
J: TRBJ1-4
V: TRBV24-1
DNA: TGTGCCATTGGACAGGGGCAAGAAAAACTGTTTTTT
CDR3: CAIGQGQEKLFF

length: 11
D: .
size: few
J: TRBJ1-6
V: TRBV10-3
DNA: TGTGCCACCCGTGTGGGGGGGACCCTCCACTTT
CDR3: CATRVGGTLHF

length: 13
D: .
size: .
J: TRBJ1-1
V: TRBV13
DNA: TGTGCCAGCAGCGGATACAGGACCACTGAAGCTTTCTTT
CDR3: CASSGYRTTEAFF

length: 15
D: TRBD1
size: .
J: TRBJ2-7
V: TRBV2
DNA: TGTGCCAGCAGGATAGGCGGGACAGGGGCCGCCGAGCAGTACTTC
CDR3: CASRIGGTGAAEQYF

length: 16
D: TRBD1
size: .
J: TRBJ2-7
V: TRBV10-2
DNA: TGCGCCAGCAGTACCCTTTGGGACAGTGCCTCCTACGAGCAGTACTTC
CDR3: CASSTLWDSASYEQYF

length: 15
D: .
size: .
J: TRBJ2-6
V: TRBV7-3
DNA: TGTGCCAGCAGCTTAGGGCCCCCTGGGGCCAACGTCCTGACTTTC
CDR3: CASSLGPPGANVLTF

length: 13
D: .
size: .
J: TRBJ2-3
V: TRBV6-2/TRBV6-3
DNA: TGTGCCAGCAGTGTGACTCTGCACGGTACGCAGTATTTT
CDR3: CASSVTLHGTQYF

length: 15
D: .
size: .
J: TRBJ1-2
V: TRBV5-1
DNA: TGCGCCAGCAGCTTGTTGAACAGGCGCTTCTATGGCTACACCTTC
CDR3: CASSLLNRRFYGYTF

length: 16
D: TRBD1
size: .
J: TRBJ1-2
V: TRBV27
DNA: TGTGCCAGCAGCTCCTGGACCCTACGGGACAGTTTAGGCTACACCTTC
CDR3: CASSSWTLRDSLGYTF

length: 15
D: .
size: .
J: TRBJ1-3
V: TRBV9
DNA: TGTGCCAGCAGCGTAAAGGCGGGATCTGGAAACACCATATATTTT
CDR3: CASSVKAGSGNTIYF

length: 15
D: .
size: .
J: TRBJ1-4
V: TRBV5-1
DNA: TGCGCCAGCAGCCTCGGACAACCAACTAATGAAAAACTGTTTTTT
CDR3: CASSLGQPTNEKLFF

length: 15
D: TRBD1
size: .
J: TRBJ2-7
V: TRBV7-2
DNA: TGTGCCAGCAGCCTCTCAGTTGGACAGGGGTCCGAGCAGTACTTC
CDR3: CASSLSVGQGSEQYF

length: 13
D: .
size: .
J: TRBJ1-5
V: TRBV4-1
DNA: TGCGCCAGCAGCCAATTTGGCGGTCAGCCCCAGCATTTT
CDR3: CASSQFGGQPQHF

length: 15
D: TRBD1
size: once
J: TRBJ2-7
V: TRBV4-1
DNA: TGCGCCAGCAGCCACCCGGGACAGGGAGCCTACGAGCAGTACTTC
CDR3: CASSHPGQGAYEQYF

length: 16
D: .
size: .
J: TRBJ1-1
V: TRBV7-2
DNA: TGTGCCAGCAGCTTAGCAGGAGGACAGCTGAACACTGAAGCTTTCTTT
CDR3: CASSLAGGQLNTEAFF

length: 16
D: .
size: .
J: TRBJ2-1
V: TRBV4-3
DNA: TGCGCCAGCAGCCAAGGATTGGGCGAGGGCCACAATGAGCAGTTCTTC
CDR3: CASSQGLGEGHNEQFF

length: 15
D: TRBD1
size: .
J: TRBJ2-7
V: TRBV9
DNA: TGTGCCAGCAGCGACCGGACAGGGGGCGTCTACGAGCAGTACTTC
CDR3: CASSDRTGGVYEQYF

length: 13
D: .
size: .
J: TRBJ1-2
V: TRBV5-4
DNA: TGTGCCAGCAGTCCGCTACGTAGCTATGGCTACACCTTC
CDR3: CASSPLRSYGYTF

length: 17
D: .
size: .
J: TRBJ1-1
V: TRBV1
DNA: TGCACCAGCAGCCATTTACACAGGGAAGGTGGGTACACTGAAGCTTTCTTT
CDR3: CTSSHLHREGGYTEAFF